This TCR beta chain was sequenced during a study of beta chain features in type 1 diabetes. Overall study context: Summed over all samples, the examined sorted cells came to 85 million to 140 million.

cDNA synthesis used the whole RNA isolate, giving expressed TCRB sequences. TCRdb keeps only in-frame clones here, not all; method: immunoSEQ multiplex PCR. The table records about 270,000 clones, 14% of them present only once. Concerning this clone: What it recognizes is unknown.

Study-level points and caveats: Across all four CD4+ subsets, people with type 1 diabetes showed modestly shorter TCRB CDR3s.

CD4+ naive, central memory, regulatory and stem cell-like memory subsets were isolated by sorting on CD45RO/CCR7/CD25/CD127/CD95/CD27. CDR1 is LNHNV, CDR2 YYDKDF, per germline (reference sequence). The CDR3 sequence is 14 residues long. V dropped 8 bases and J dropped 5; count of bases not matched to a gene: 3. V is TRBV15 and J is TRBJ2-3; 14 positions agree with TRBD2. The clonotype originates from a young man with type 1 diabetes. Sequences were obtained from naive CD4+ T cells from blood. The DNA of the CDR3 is TGTGCCACCCGACTAGCGGGAGGGAGAGATACGCAGTATTTT. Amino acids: CATRLAGGRDTQYF. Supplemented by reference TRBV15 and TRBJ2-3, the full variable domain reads DAMVIQNPRYQVTQFGKPVTLSCSQTLNHNVMYWYQQKSSQAPKLLFHYYDKDFNNEADTPDNFQSRRPNTSFCFLDIRSPGLGDTAMYLCATRLAGGRDTQYFGPGTRLTVL.